Listed below are T cell receptor beta chains from one sample, sequenced in a study of B cell selection in AIRE deficiency. Sequencing used immunoSEQ multiplex PCR; TCRdb keeps in-frame clones, though not all of them. This table holds under 25,000 clones, less than 98% found once. Sequencing was performed on conventional CD4+ T cells sorted from PBMCs. Receptors originate from a human donor with AIRE deficiency. CDR3s include the opening cysteine and the closing phenylalanine or tryptophan. The order of the fields is J gene, clone size, V gene, D gene, CDR3 length, CDR3 protein, CDR3 DNA. The D gene is left open where the match is weak. Where a row states a size, it is once, few, many or the class of an expanded clone; other rows omit it.

J gene: TRBJ2-5; clone size: .; V gene: TRBV6-6; D gene: TRBD1; CDR3 length: 13; CDR3 protein: CASSPTGLETQYF; CDR3 DNA: TGTGCCAGCAGCCCGACAGGGCTGGAGACCCAGTACTTC
J gene: TRBJ2-1; clone size: .; V gene: TRBV30; D gene: TRBD1; CDR3 length: 17; CDR3 protein: CAWSGAGGNGPYNEQFF; CDR3 DNA: TGTGCCTGGAGTGGGGCAGGGGGCAACGGACCCTACAATGAGCAGTTCTTC
J gene: TRBJ2-5; clone size: .; V gene: TRBV2; D gene: TRBD1; CDR3 length: 13; CDR3 protein: CASSNTGAETQYF; CDR3 DNA: TGTGCCAGCAGTAATACAGGGGCGGAGACCCAGTACTTC
J gene: TRBJ2-1; clone size: .; V gene: TRBV7-2; D gene: .; CDR3 length: 15; CDR3 protein: CASSAHGTLYNEQFF; CDR3 DNA: TGTGCCAGCAGCGCGCACGGGACTCTTTACAATGAGCAGTTCTTC
J gene: TRBJ1-1; clone size: .; V gene: TRBV7-2; D gene: TRBD1; CDR3 length: 13; CDR3 protein: CASSVNRGLEVFF; CDR3 DNA: TGTGCCAGCAGCGTCAACAGGGGGCTCGAAGTTTTCTTT
J gene: TRBJ2-7; clone size: .; V gene: TRBV4-2; D gene: .; CDR3 length: 14; CDR3 protein: CASSQVGSRSEQYF; CDR3 DNA: TGTGCCAGCAGCCAAGTCGGCAGCCGCTCCGAGCAGTACTTC
J gene: TRBJ1-4; clone size: .; V gene: TRBV15; D gene: .; CDR3 length: 14; CDR3 protein: CATSLRKGYEKLFF; CDR3 DNA: TGTGCCACCAGTCTCCGAAAAGGGTACGAAAAACTGTTTTTT
J gene: TRBJ2-1; clone size: .; V gene: TRBV5-1; D gene: .; CDR3 length: 16; CDR3 protein: CASSLWGSESYNEQFF; CDR3 DNA: TGCGCCAGCAGCTTATGGGGGTCTGAATCCTACAATGAGCAGTTCTTC
J gene: TRBJ1-3; clone size: .; V gene: TRBV9; D gene: .; CDR3 length: 16; CDR3 protein: CASSFRGDRSGNTIYF; CDR3 DNA: TGTGCCAGCAGCTTCCGGGGGGATCGGTCTGGAAACACCATATATTTT
J gene: TRBJ2-7; clone size: .; V gene: TRBV6-1; D gene: TRBD2; CDR3 length: 13; CDR3 protein: CASSRTRSYEQYF; CDR3 DNA: TGTGCCAGCAGTCGGACTAGATCCTACGAGCAGTACTTC
J gene: TRBJ2-3; clone size: .; V gene: TRBV20-1; D gene: .; CDR3 length: 11; CDR3 protein: CSASERDTQYF; CDR3 DNA: TGCAGTGCTTCGGAGCGGGATACGCAGTATTTT
J gene: TRBJ1-5; clone size: .; V gene: TRBV7-2; D gene: .; CDR3 length: 13; CDR3 protein: CASSMGADQPQHF; CDR3 DNA: TGTGCCAGCAGCATGGGGGCCGATCAGCCCCAGCATTTT
J gene: TRBJ2-2; clone size: .; V gene: TRBV25-1; D gene: .; CDR3 length: 14; CDR3 protein: CASSETGTVGELFF; CDR3 DNA: TGTGCCAGCAGTGAAACCGGGACGGTCGGGGAGCTGTTTTTT
J gene: TRBJ1-4; clone size: .; V gene: TRBV29-1; D gene: .; CDR3 length: 13; CDR3 protein: CSVVGTGGEKLFF; CDR3 DNA: TGCAGCGTTGTCGGGACCGGGGGGGAAAAACTGTTTTTT
J gene: TRBJ2-1; clone size: .; V gene: TRBV30; D gene: .; CDR3 length: 15; CDR3 protein: CAWSQTVSSYNEQFF; CDR3 DNA: TGTGCCTGGAGTCAGACAGTCAGCTCCTACAATGAGCAGTTCTTC
J gene: TRBJ2-2; clone size: .; V gene: TRBV5-1; D gene: .; CDR3 length: 16; CDR3 protein: CASSLDLTVNTGELFF; CDR3 DNA: TGCGCCAGCAGCTTGGATTTGACAGTCAACACCGGGGAGCTGTTTTTT
J gene: TRBJ2-4; clone size: .; V gene: TRBV27; D gene: .; CDR3 length: 15; CDR3 protein: CASSSRRGAKNIQYF; CDR3 DNA: TGTGCCAGCAGTTCCCGGCGGGGAGCCAAAAACATTCAGTACTTC
J gene: TRBJ1-1; clone size: .; V gene: TRBV7-2; D gene: .; CDR3 length: 13; CDR3 protein: CASSSDPPGVSFF; CDR3 DNA: TGTGCCAGCAGCTCGGACCCGCCCGGTGTATCTTTCTTT
J gene: TRBJ2-5; clone size: .; V gene: TRBV6-6; D gene: .; CDR3 length: 11; CDR3 protein: CASSYEETQYF; CDR3 DNA: TGTGCCAGCAGCTACGAAGAGACCCAGTACTTC
J gene: TRBJ1-2; clone size: .; V gene: TRBV9; D gene: .; CDR3 length: 13; CDR3 protein: CASSVAGNYGYTF; CDR3 DNA: TGTGCCAGCAGCGTAGCAGGAAACTATGGCTACACCTTC
J gene: TRBJ2-5; clone size: .; V gene: TRBV20-1; D gene: .; CDR3 length: 11; CDR3 protein: CSASRVETQYF; CDR3 DNA: TGCAGTGCTAGCAGGGTTGAGACCCAGTACTTC
J gene: TRBJ1-3; clone size: .; V gene: TRBV7-9; D gene: .; CDR3 length: 15; CDR3 protein: CASSLGTDSGNTIYF; CDR3 DNA: TGTGCCAGCAGCTTAGGGACGGACTCTGGAAACACCATATATTTT
J gene: TRBJ1-6; clone size: .; V gene: TRBV6-4; D gene: .; CDR3 length: 16; CDR3 protein: CASSDPGSSYNSPLHF; CDR3 DNA: TGTGCCAGCAGTGACCCAGGGAGCTCCTATAATTCACCCCTCCACTTT
J gene: TRBJ2-3; clone size: .; V gene: TRBV4-3; D gene: .; CDR3 length: 15; CDR3 protein: CASSQEEAGTDTQYF; CDR3 DNA: TGCGCCAGCAGCCAAGAGGAGGCGGGCACAGATACGCAGTATTTT
J gene: TRBJ2-2; clone size: .; V gene: TRBV7-8; D gene: TRBD2; CDR3 length: 17; CDR3 protein: CASSPRGAGGYTGELFF; CDR3 DNA: TGTGCCAGCAGCCCACGTGGAGCGGGAGGGTACACCGGGGAGCTGTTTTTT
J gene: TRBJ1-2; clone size: once; V gene: TRBV6-6; D gene: .; CDR3 length: 11; CDR3 protein: CASRRGDGYTF; CDR3 DNA: TGTGCCAGCAGGAGGGGGGATGGCTACACCTTC
J gene: TRBJ1-5; clone size: .; V gene: TRBV9; D gene: .; CDR3 length: 14; CDR3 protein: CASSVGNSNQPQHF; CDR3 DNA: TGTGCCAGCAGCGTAGGGAATAGCAATCAGCCCCAGCATTTT
J gene: TRBJ2-5; clone size: once; V gene: TRBV2; D gene: TRBD2; CDR3 length: 15; CDR3 protein: CASSRQLRGEETQYF; CDR3 DNA: TGTGCCAGCAGCAGACAACTTCGGGGGGAAGAGACCCAGTACTTC
J gene: TRBJ1-4; clone size: once; V gene: TRBV18; D gene: .; CDR3 length: 15; CDR3 protein: CASSPPDTVGEKLFF; CDR3 DNA: TGTGCCAGCTCACCACCGGATACGGTGGGGGAAAAACTGTTTTTT
J gene: TRBJ2-1; clone size: .; V gene: TRBV9; D gene: .; CDR3 length: 14; CDR3 protein: CASSVGRGNNEQFF; CDR3 DNA: TGTGCCAGCAGCGTGGGTCGGGGAAACAATGAGCAGTTCTTC
J gene: TRBJ2-7; clone size: .; V gene: TRBV11-3; D gene: .; CDR3 length: 15; CDR3 protein: CASSPRSPRFYEQYF; CDR3 DNA: TGTGCCAGCAGCCCGCGTAGCCCAAGGTTCTACGAGCAGTACTTC
J gene: TRBJ2-5; clone size: .; V gene: TRBV11-2; D gene: .; CDR3 length: 15; CDR3 protein: CASSSFSGAKETQYF; CDR3 DNA: TGTGCCAGCAGCTCGTTTTCGGGGGCAAAAGAGACCCAGTACTTC
J gene: TRBJ2-5; clone size: .; V gene: TRBV10-3; D gene: .; CDR3 length: 12; CDR3 protein: CAIGSNQETQYF; CDR3 DNA: TGTGCCATCGGATCCAACCAAGAGACCCAGTACTTC
J gene: TRBJ2-2; clone size: .; V gene: TRBV6-1; D gene: .; CDR3 length: 13; CDR3 protein: CASSGRITGELFF; CDR3 DNA: TGTGCCAGCAGTGGCCGGATCACCGGGGAGCTGTTTTTT
J gene: TRBJ2-1; clone size: .; V gene: TRBV9; D gene: .; CDR3 length: 13; CDR3 protein: CASSVRLRDEQFF; CDR3 DNA: TGTGCCAGCAGCGTACGTTTGAGGGATGAGCAGTTCTTC
J gene: TRBJ2-3; clone size: .; V gene: TRBV2; D gene: .; CDR3 length: 16; CDR3 protein: CASSERPGVTTDTQYF; CDR3 DNA: TGTGCCAGCAGCGAAAGACCAGGTGTCACCACAGATACGCAGTATTTT
J gene: TRBJ1-5; clone size: .; V gene: TRBV18; D gene: TRBD1; CDR3 length: 17; CDR3 protein: CASSPPTGGFSNQPQHF; CDR3 DNA: TGTGCCAGCTCACCACCGACAGGGGGCTTTAGCAATCAGCCCCAGCATTTT
J gene: TRBJ1-6; clone size: .; V gene: TRBV4-1; D gene: .; CDR3 length: 17; CDR3 protein: CASSPLGGLGIHSPLHF; CDR3 DNA: TGCGCCAGCAGCCCTCTAGGAGGGCTAGGGATTCATTCACCCCTCCACTTT
J gene: TRBJ2-1; clone size: .; V gene: TRBV2; D gene: TRBD2; CDR3 length: 20; CDR3 protein: CASRPSRTGTSGSRGNEQFF; CDR3 DNA: TGTGCCAGCAGGCCTTCTAGAACCGGGACTAGCGGGTCTCGAGGGAATGAGCAGTTCTTC
J gene: TRBJ2-1; clone size: .; V gene: TRBV7-2; D gene: .; CDR3 length: 14; CDR3 protein: CASSPPGTYNEQFF; CDR3 DNA: TGTGCCAGCAGCCCCCCCGGGACCTACAATGAGCAGTTCTTC
J gene: TRBJ1-5; clone size: once; V gene: TRBV15; D gene: TRBD1; CDR3 length: 17; CDR3 protein: CATSPRTGGLSNQPQHF; CDR3 DNA: TGTGCCACCAGCCCTCGGACAGGGGGCCTTAGCAATCAGCCCCAGCATTTT
J gene: TRBJ2-6; clone size: .; V gene: TRBV7-2; D gene: .; CDR3 length: 14; CDR3 protein: CASSNRRGVNVLTF; CDR3 DNA: TGTGCCAGCAGCAACAGAAGGGGTGTCAACGTCCTGACTTTC
J gene: TRBJ2-3; clone size: .; V gene: TRBV4-3; D gene: TRBD2; CDR3 length: 17; CDR3 protein: CASSQGLAGGARGTQYF; CDR3 DNA: TGCGCCAGCAGCCAAGGTCTAGCGGGAGGGGCCCGAGGTACGCAGTATTTT
J gene: TRBJ1-4; clone size: .; V gene: TRBV4-1; D gene: .; CDR3 length: 14; CDR3 protein: CASSQGDANEKLFF; CDR3 DNA: TGCGCCAGCAGCCAGGGAGACGCGAATGAAAAACTGTTTTTT
J gene: TRBJ1-1; clone size: .; V gene: TRBV12-5; D gene: .; CDR3 length: 12; CDR3 protein: CASGLVRTEAFF; CDR3 DNA: TGTGCTAGTGGTTTGGTACGTACTGAAGCTTTCTTT
J gene: TRBJ2-7; clone size: .; V gene: TRBV21-1; D gene: .; CDR3 length: 12; CDR3 protein: CASSGPLKEQYF; CDR3 DNA: TGTGCCAGCAGCGGGCCCCTAAAAGAGCAGTACTTC